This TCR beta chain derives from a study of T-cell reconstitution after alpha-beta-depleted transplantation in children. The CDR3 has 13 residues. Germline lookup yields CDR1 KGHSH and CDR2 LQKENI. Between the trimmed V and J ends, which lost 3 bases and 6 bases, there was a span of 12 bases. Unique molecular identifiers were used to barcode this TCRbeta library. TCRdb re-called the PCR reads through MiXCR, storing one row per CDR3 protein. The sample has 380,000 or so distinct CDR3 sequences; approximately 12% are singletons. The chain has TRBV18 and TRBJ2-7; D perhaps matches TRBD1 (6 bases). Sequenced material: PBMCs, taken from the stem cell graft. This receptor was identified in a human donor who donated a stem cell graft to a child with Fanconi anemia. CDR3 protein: CASSPPAGVEQYF. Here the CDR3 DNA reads TGTGCCAGCTCACCCCCCGCAGGGGTCGAGCAGTACTTC.